This T cell receptor (beta chain) was recorded in a study of cytomegalovirus exposure and HLA in healthy donors. Whole-study findings and limits: An ancestry cluster, one associated with Asian ancestry, reportedly showed fewer N-insertions than the approximately 670-donor mean in a later analysis. In a later analysis, several top co-occurrence clusters appeared linked to parvovirus B19, influenza, CMV and Epstein-Barr virus.

This clone has only one observation. What it recognizes is unknown. PCR primers comprised 60 Vbeta and 13 Jbeta primers. Sequencing was performed with immunoSEQ multiplex PCR; in TCRdb, only in-frame clones are kept and a portion is missing. The sample consists of 50,000 to 80,000 clones, 60% to 85% of them appearing once. The CDR3 spans 15 residues. Germline trimming cut 0 bases from V and 6 bases from J; bases unmatched to any gene: 6. In germline, CDR1 is SGHRS, CDR2 YFSETQ. Healthy people donating bone marrow made up the donors. Donors sampled were nominally healthy, though unrecorded immune exposures were likely.

The V gene is TRBV5-1, the J gene TRBJ2-1; 7 bases are shared with TRBD2. Sequenced material: PBMCs. This sequence originates from a male donor in good health and CMV-seropositive. The CDR3 coding sequence is TGCGCCAGCAGCTTGGGAGGCGGGGGTTCCAATGAGCAGTTCTTC. Amino acids: CASSLGGGGSNEQFF.